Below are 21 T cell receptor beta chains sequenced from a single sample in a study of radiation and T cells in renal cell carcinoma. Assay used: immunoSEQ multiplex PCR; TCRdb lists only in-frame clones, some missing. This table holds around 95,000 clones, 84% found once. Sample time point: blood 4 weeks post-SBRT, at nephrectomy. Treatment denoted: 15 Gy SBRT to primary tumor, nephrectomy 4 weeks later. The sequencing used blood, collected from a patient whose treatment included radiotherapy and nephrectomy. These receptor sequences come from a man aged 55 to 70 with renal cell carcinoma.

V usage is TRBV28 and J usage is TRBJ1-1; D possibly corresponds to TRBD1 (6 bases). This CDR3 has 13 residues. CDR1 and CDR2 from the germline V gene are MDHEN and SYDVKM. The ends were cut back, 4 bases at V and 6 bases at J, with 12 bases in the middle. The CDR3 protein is CASSSTGIAEAFF. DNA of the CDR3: TGTGCCAGCAGTTCAACAGGGATAGCTGAAGCTTTCTTT.

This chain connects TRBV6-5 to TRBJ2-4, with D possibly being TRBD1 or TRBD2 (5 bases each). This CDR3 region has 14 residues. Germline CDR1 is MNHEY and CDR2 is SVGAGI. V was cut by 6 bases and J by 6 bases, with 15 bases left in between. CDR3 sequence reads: CASSLGPGGNIQYF. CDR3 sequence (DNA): TGTGCCAGCAGCCTGGGACCTGGAGGAAACATTCAGTACTTC.

The CDR3 loop reads CASSQAGGSSYEQYF. The DNA of the CDR3 is TGCGCCAGCAGCCAAGCTGGGGGGAGCTCCTACGAGCAGTACTTC. This chain links TRBV4-1 with TRBJ2-7, with D maybe TRBD2 (6 bases). This CDR3 contains 15 residues. The V end was cut by 1 base, the J end by 0 bases, with 10 bases between. CDR1 is MGHRA, CDR2 YSYEKL, per germline.

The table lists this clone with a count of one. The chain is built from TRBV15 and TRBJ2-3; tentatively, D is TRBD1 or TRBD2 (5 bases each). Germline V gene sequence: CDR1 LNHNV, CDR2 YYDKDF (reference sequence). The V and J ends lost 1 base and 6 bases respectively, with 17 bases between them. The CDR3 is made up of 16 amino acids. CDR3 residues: CATSRVTGPFKDTQYF. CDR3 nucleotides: TGTGCCACCAGCAGAGTCACGGGGCCATTTAAGGATACGCAGTATTTT.

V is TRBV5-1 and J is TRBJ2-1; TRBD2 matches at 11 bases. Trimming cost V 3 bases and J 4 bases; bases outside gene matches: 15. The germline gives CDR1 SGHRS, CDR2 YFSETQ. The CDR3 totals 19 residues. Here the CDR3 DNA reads TGCGCCAGCAGCTCTGGGACTAGCGGAACGCCGAGGACATACAATGAGCAGTTCTTC. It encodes CASSSGTSGTPRTYNEQFF.

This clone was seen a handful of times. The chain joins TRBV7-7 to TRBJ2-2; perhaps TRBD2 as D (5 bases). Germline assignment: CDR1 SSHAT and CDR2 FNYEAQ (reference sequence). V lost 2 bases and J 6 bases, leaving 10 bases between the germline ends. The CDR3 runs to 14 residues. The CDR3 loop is CASSLKRSSGELFF. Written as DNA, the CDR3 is TGTGCCAGCAGCTTAAAGCGGTCATCCGGGGAGCTGTTTTTT.

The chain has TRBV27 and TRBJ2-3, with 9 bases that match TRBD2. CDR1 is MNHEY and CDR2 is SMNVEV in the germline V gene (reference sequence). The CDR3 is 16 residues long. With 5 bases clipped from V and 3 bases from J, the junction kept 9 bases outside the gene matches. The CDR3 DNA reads TGTGCCAGCAGTGCCGGACCGGGACTAGCAACAGATACGCAGTATTTT. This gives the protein CASSAGPGLATDTQYF.

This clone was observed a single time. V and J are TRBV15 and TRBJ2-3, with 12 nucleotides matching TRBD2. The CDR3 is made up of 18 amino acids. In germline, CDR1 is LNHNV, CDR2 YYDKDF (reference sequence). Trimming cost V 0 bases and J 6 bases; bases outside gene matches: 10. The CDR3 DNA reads TGTGCCACCAGCAGAGATGGGCTAGCGGGAGGGCCGAGGGATACGCAGTATTTT. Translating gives CATSRDGLAGGPRDTQYF.

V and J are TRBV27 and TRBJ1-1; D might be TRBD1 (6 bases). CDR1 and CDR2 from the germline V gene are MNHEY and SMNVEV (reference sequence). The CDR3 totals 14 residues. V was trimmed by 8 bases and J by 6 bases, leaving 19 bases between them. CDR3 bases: TGTGCCAGCCATGCCTCCATTGGGGGCCCTGAAGCTTTCTTT. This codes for CASHASIGGPEAFF.

The CDR3 is CASSPPDPRRRETQYF. The CDR3 DNA is TGTGCCAGCTCACCACCGGATCCCCGACGGCGAGAGACCCAGTACTTC. The chain couples TRBV18 to TRBJ2-5; no clear D gene. The V gene's germline CDR1 is KGHSH and CDR2 LQKENI. This CDR3 is built from 16 residues. Trimming removed 0 bases at V and 4 bases at J, with 15 bases between.

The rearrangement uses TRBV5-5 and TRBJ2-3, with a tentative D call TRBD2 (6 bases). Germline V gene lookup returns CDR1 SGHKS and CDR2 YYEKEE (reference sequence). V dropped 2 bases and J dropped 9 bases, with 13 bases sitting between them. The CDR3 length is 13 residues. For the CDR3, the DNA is TGTGCCAGCAGCTTCCCTGGCGGGGACACGCAGTATTTT. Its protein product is CASSFPGGDTQYF.

The CDR3 is CASSPLGTSGSDEQFF. As DNA, the CDR3 is TGTGCCAGCTCACCGCTCGGGACTAGCGGGAGCGATGAGCAGTTCTTC. The chain has TRBV18 and TRBJ2-1, with TRBD2 identical over 14 bases. V trimming: 3 bases; J trimming: 8 bases; junction bases outside the gene matches: 6. The germline gives CDR1 KGHSH, CDR2 LQKENI. CDR3 length: 16 amino acids.

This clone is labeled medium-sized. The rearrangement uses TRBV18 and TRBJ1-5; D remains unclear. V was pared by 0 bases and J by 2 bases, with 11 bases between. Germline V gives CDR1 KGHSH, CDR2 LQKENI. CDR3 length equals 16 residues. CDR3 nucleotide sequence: TGTGCCAGCTCACCACCCGGGTCCACTGGCAATCAGCCCCAGCATTTT. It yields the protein CASSPPGSTGNQPQHF.

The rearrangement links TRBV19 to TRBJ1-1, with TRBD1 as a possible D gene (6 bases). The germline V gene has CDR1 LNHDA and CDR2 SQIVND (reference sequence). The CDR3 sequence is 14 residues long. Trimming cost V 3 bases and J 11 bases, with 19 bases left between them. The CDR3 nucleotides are TGTGCCAGTAGTATGAGTCGGGGGCAGGGCAAGGCTTTCTTT. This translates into CASSMSRGQGKAFF.

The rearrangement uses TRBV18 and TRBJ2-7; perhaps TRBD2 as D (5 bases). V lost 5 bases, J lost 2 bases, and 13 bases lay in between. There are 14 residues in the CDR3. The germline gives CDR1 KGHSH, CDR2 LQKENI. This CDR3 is CASSTTRQAYEQYF. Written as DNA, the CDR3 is TGTGCCAGCTCAACCACTAGACAAGCCTACGAGCAGTACTTC. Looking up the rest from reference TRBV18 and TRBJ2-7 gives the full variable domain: NAGVMQNPRHLVRRRGQEARLRCSPMKGHSHVYWYRQLPEEGLKFMVYLQKENIIDESGMPKERFSAEFPKEGPSILRIQQVVRGDSAAYFCASSTTRQAYEQYFGPGTRLTVT.

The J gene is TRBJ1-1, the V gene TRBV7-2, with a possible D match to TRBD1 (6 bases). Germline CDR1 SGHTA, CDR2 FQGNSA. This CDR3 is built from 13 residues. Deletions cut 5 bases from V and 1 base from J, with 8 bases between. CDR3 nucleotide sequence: TGTGCCAGCAGCGGGGGACAGAACACTGAAGCTTTCTTT. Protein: CASSGGQNTEAFF.

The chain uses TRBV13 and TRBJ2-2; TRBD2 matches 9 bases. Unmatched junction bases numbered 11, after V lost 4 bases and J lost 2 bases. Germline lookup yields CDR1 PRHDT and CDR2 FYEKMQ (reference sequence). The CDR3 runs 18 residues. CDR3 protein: CASSSRAVAGENTGELFF. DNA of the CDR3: TGTGCCAGCAGCTCTCGGGCGGTAGCGGGAGAAAACACCGGGGAGCTGTTTTTT.

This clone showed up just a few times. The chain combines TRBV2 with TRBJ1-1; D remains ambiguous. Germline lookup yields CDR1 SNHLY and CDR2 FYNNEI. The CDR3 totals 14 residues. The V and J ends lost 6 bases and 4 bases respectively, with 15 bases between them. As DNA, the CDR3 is TGTGCCAGCAGCCCTACGGCCGCGCTCACTGAAGCTTTCTTT. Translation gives CASSPTAALTEAFF.

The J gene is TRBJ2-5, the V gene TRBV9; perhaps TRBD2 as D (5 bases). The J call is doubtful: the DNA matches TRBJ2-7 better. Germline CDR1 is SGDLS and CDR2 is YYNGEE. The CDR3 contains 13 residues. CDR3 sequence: CASSVGGNYEQYF. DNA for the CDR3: TGTGCCAGCAGCGTAGGAGGGAACTACGAGCAGTACTTC.

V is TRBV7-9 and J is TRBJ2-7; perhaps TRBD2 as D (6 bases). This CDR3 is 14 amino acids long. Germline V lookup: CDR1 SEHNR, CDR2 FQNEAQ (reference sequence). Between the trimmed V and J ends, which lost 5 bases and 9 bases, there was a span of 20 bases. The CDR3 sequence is CASSPGLPRGGQYF. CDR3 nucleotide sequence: TGTGCCAGCAGCCCAGGACTACCCCGTGGGGGGCAGTACTTC.

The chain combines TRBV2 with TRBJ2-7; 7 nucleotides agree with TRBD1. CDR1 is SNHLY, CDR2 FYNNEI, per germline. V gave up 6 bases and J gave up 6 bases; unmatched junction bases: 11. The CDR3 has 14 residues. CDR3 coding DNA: TGTGCCAGCAGCTTTGACAGGGTCAAGGCCGAGCAGTACTTC. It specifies CASSFDRVKAEQYF.